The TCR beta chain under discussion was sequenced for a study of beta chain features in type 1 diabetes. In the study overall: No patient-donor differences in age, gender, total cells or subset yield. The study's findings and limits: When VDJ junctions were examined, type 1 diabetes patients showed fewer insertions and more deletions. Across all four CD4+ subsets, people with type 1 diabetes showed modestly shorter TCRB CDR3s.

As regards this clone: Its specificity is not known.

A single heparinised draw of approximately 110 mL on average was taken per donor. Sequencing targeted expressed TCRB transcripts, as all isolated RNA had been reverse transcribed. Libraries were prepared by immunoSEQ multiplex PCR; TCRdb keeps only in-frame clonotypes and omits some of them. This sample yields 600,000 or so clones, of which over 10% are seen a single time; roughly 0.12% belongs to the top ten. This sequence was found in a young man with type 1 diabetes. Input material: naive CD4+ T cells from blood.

CDR3 residues: CASSLQGAEQPQHF. CDR3 sequence (DNA): TGTGCCAGCAGCTTACAGGGGGCAGAGCAGCCCCAGCATTTT. V usage is TRBV5-4 and J usage is TRBJ1-5; 9 nucleotides line up with TRBD1. CDR1 and CDR2 (germline): SGHNT, YYREEE (reference sequence). The V segment lost 2 bases and the J segment 7 bases; nucleotides outside the gene matches: 4. The CDR3 is made up of 14 amino acids. Combining the CDR3 with reference TRBV5-4 and TRBJ1-5 gives the whole variable domain ETGVTQSPTHLIKTRGQQVTLRCSSQSGHNTVSWYQQALGQGPQFIFQYYREEENGRGNFPPRFSGLQFPNYSSELNVNALELDDSALYLCASSLQGAEQPQHFGDGTRLSIL.